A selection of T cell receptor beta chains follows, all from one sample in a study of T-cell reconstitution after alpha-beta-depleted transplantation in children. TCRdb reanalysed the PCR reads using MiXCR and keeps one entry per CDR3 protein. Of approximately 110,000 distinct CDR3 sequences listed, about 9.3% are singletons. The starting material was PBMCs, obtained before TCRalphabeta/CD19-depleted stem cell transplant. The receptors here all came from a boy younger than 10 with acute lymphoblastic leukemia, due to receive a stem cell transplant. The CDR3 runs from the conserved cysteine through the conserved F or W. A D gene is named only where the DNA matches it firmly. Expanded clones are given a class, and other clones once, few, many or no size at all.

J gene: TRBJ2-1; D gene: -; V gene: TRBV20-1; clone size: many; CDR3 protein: CSASRIRTEQFF
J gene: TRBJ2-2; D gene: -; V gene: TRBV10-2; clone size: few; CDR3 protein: CASSESRGNTGELFF
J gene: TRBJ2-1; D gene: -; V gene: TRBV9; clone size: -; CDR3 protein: CASSPHRDFNNEQFF
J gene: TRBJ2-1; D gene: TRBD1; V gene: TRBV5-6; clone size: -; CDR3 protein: CASSPRQGKTYNEQFF
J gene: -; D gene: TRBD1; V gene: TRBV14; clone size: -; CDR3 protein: CASSLPGQGQTQYF
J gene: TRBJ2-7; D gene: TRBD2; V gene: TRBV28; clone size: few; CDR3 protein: CASSPGKREVYEQYF
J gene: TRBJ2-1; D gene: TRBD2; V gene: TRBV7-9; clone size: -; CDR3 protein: CASSDFVGLAGVNEQFF
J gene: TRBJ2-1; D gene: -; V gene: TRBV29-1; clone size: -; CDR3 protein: CSVTRTSNNEQFF
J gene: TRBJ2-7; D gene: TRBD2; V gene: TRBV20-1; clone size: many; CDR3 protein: CSARGAGGPAYEQYF
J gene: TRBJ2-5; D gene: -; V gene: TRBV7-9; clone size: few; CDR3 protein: CASSSSQETQYF
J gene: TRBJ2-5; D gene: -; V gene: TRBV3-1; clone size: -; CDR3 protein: CASSQDNSQETQYF